This is a list of T cell receptor beta chains from one sample in a study of cytomegalovirus exposure and HLA in healthy donors. TCRdb's table, derived via immunoSEQ multiplex PCR, lists solely in-frame clones and lacks some. Among around 130,000 clones listed, 80% were seen once. The sequencing sample was made of PBMCs. The receptors originated from a man between 25 and 39 years old in good health and CMV-seronegative. Both conserved end residues are part of each CDR3. The order of the fields is V gene, D gene, J gene, clone size, CDR3 protein, CDR3 DNA. D genes are given only for firm matches. Where a row states a size, it is once, few, many or the class of an expanded clone; other rows omit it.

V: TRBV6-5
D: NA
J: TRBJ2-7
size: NA
CDR3: CASRPPLSGEQYF
DNA: TGTGCCAGCAGACCGCCTTTATCGGGCGAGCAGTACTTC

V: TRBV7-2
D: TRBD2
J: TRBJ2-4
size: NA
CDR3: CASSPTSPEGIQYF
DNA: TGTGCCAGCAGCCCGACTAGCCCAGAGGGCATTCAGTACTTC

V: TRBV6-1
D: TRBD1
J: TRBJ1-1
size: NA
CDR3: CATERTGRTEAFF
DNA: TGTGCCACCGAGCGGACAGGGAGAACTGAAGCTTTCTTT

V: TRBV27
D: TRBD1
J: TRBJ2-7
size: NA
CDR3: CASSFGQGYEQYF
DNA: TGTGCCAGCAGCTTTGGACAGGGGTACGAGCAGTACTTC

V: TRBV9
D: TRBD1
J: TRBJ2-1
size: once
CDR3: CASSVGDRNYNEQFF
DNA: TGTGCCAGCAGCGTAGGGGACAGAAACTACAATGAGCAGTTCTTC

V: TRBV7-6
D: TRBD1
J: TRBJ2-2
size: NA
CDR3: CASSQDRADGELFF
DNA: TGTGCCAGCAGCCAAGACAGGGCGGACGGGGAGCTGTTTTTT

V: TRBV5-8
D: NA
J: TRBJ2-7
size: NA
CDR3: CASSRDQTYEQYF
DNA: TGTGCCAGCAGCCGCGATCAGACTTACGAGCAGTACTTC

V: TRBV27
D: NA
J: TRBJ1-2
size: NA
CDR3: CASSFGTPTLNYGYTF
DNA: TGTGCCAGCAGTTTCGGGACACCCACCCTTAACTATGGCTACACCTTC

V: TRBV21-1
D: NA
J: TRBJ1-5
size: NA
CDR3: CASSKHDRGQQPQHF
DNA: TGTGCCAGCAGCAAACACGACAGGGGACAGCAGCCCCAGCATTTT

V: TRBV29-1
D: NA
J: TRBJ1-3
size: NA
CDR3: CSVENLSGNTIYF
DNA: TGCAGCGTGGAAAATCTCTCTGGAAACACCATATATTTT

V: TRBV6-5
D: TRBD1
J: TRBJ2-7
size: NA
CDR3: CASRSGTASEQYF
DNA: TGTGCCAGCAGATCCGGGACAGCCTCCGAGCAGTACTTC

V: TRBV28
D: TRBD2
J: TRBJ2-7
size: NA
CDR3: CASSSPGLAFYEQYF
DNA: TGTGCCAGCAGTTCGCCGGGACTAGCCTTTTACGAGCAGTACTTC

V: TRBV7-9
D: NA
J: TRBJ1-4
size: NA
CDR3: CASSLEAWGGHEKLFF
DNA: TGTGCCAGCAGCTTAGAAGCTTGGGGGGGTCATGAAAAACTGTTTTTT

V: TRBV7-2
D: NA
J: TRBJ2-1
size: NA
CDR3: CASSLEQPYNEQFF
DNA: TGTGCCAGCAGCTTAGAACAGCCCTACAATGAGCAGTTCTTC

V: TRBV30
D: TRBD2
J: TRBJ2-1
size: once
CDR3: CAWSVYYGVSGTGSYNEQFF
DNA: TGTGCCTGGAGTGTGTATTATGGGGTTAGCGGGACCGGCTCCTACAATGAGCAGTTCTTC

V: TRBV10-3
D: NA
J: TRBJ2-7
size: few
CDR3: CAISGGGGYEQYF
DNA: TGTGCCATCAGTGGAGGCGGTGGCTACGAGCAGTACTTC

V: TRBV28
D: NA
J: TRBJ2-7
size: once
CDR3: CASASTNDYEQYF
DNA: TGTGCCAGCGCATCCACAAATGACTACGAGCAGTACTTC

V: TRBV2
D: TRBD1
J: TRBJ1-1
size: few
CDR3: CASSGRTGVNTEAFF
DNA: TGTGCCAGCAGTGGTAGGACAGGGGTTAACACTGAAGCTTTCTTT

V: TRBV28
D: NA
J: TRBJ1-6
size: few
CDR3: CASSAPQAEGWDSPLHF
DNA: TGTGCCAGCAGTGCGCCTCAAGCTGAGGGTTGGGATTCACCCCTCCACTTT

V: TRBV2
D: NA
J: TRBJ2-1
size: once
CDR3: CASTRLSSYNEQFF
DNA: TGTGCCAGCACTCGTCTGAGCTCCTACAATGAGCAGTTCTTC

V: TRBV5-1
D: NA
J: TRBJ2-2
size: NA
CDR3: CASSLASAGELFF
DNA: TGCGCCAGCAGCTTGGCTAGCGCCGGGGAGCTGTTTTTT

V: TRBV13
D: TRBD2
J: TRBJ2-1
size: NA
CDR3: CASSSLAGVYNEQFF
DNA: TGTGCCAGCAGCTCGTTAGCGGGAGTGTACAATGAGCAGTTCTTC

V: TRBV19
D: NA
J: TRBJ2-6
size: few
CDR3: CASSMRRAGANVLTF
DNA: TGTGCCAGTAGTATGCGGAGGGCTGGGGCCAACGTCCTGACTTTC

V: TRBV11-3
D: NA
J: TRBJ2-7
size: once
CDR3: CASSSYRDKEQYF
DNA: TGTGCCAGCAGCTCCTACCGGGACAAGGAGCAGTACTTC

V: TRBV10-1
D: NA
J: TRBJ2-2
size: once
CDR3: CASSESGGRELFF
DNA: TGCGCCAGCAGTGAGTCTGGTGGCCGGGAGCTGTTTTTT

V: TRBV28
D: TRBD2
J: TRBJ2-3
size: NA
CDR3: CASRPTLAGGPEDTQYF
DNA: TGTGCCAGCAGGCCCACGTTAGCGGGAGGGCCTGAGGATACGCAGTATTTT

V: TRBV5-1
D: NA
J: TRBJ2-7
size: NA
CDR3: CASSFSSLVYEQYF
DNA: TGCGCCAGCAGCTTCTCTTCCTTAGTCTACGAGCAGTACTTC

V: TRBV30
D: NA
J: TRBJ2-3
size: NA
CDR3: CAWSGGQGPRGRDTQYF
DNA: TGTGCCTGGAGTGGGGGGCAGGGGCCAAGAGGAAGAGATACGCAGTATTTT

V: TRBV27
D: NA
J: TRBJ1-2
size: NA
CDR3: CASSLHRDTPYGYTF
DNA: TGTGCCAGCAGTTTACACCGGGACACACCGTATGGCTACACCTTC

V: TRBV11-2
D: NA
J: TRBJ2-5
size: NA
CDR3: CASSLEGMGETQYF
DNA: TGTGCCAGCAGCTTGGAGGGCATGGGGGAGACCCAGTACTTC

V: TRBV7-6
D: NA
J: TRBJ2-2
size: NA
CDR3: CASSDPWGKNTGELFF
DNA: TGTGCCAGCAGCGACCCCTGGGGCAAGAACACCGGGGAGCTGTTTTTT

V: TRBV19
D: NA
J: TRBJ2-2
size: once
CDR3: CASSGRVTGELFF
DNA: TGTGCCAGTAGTGGCAGGGTAACCGGGGAGCTGTTTTTT

V: TRBV9
D: NA
J: TRBJ2-3
size: NA
CDR3: CASSLSGSSTDTQYF
DNA: TGTGCCAGCAGCCTGAGCGGATCAAGCACAGATACGCAGTATTTT

V: TRBV29-1
D: NA
J: TRBJ1-1
size: few
CDR3: CSVVSGDTEAFF
DNA: TGCAGCGTTGTTTCAGGGGATACTGAAGCTTTCTTT

V: TRBV16
D: NA
J: TRBJ2-3
size: NA
CDR3: CASSPFPGGRESTDTQYF
DNA: TGTGCCAGCAGCCCCTTTCCCGGAGGGCGCGAAAGCACAGATACGCAGTATTTT

V: TRBV28
D: NA
J: TRBJ1-1
size: NA
CDR3: CASSVSEGNTEAFF
DNA: TGTGCCAGCAGTGTCTCAGAGGGCAACACTGAAGCTTTCTTT

V: TRBV7-2
D: TRBD1
J: TRBJ2-7
size: NA
CDR3: CASSLDRTGSYEQYF
DNA: TGTGCCAGCAGCTTAGACCGGACAGGGTCCTACGAGCAGTACTTC

V: TRBV10-3
D: NA
J: TRBJ1-5
size: NA
CDR3: CAISEAREGQPQHF
DNA: TGTGCCATCAGTGAAGCCCGGGAAGGGCAGCCCCAGCATTTT

V: TRBV5-4
D: NA
J: TRBJ1-2
size: NA
CDR3: CASSLAQGPPNYGYTF
DNA: TGTGCCAGCAGCTTGGCACAGGGACCCCCTAACTATGGCTACACCTTC

V: TRBV27
D: TRBD2
J: TRBJ2-3
size: NA
CDR3: CASTSLAGGLRDTQYF
DNA: TGTGCCAGCACCTCTCTAGCGGGAGGGCTCAGAGATACGCAGTATTTT

V: TRBV7-2
D: NA
J: TRBJ2-2
size: NA
CDR3: CASSLVGGYDGELFF
DNA: TGTGCCAGCAGCTTAGTCGGGGGTTATGATGGGGAGCTGTTTTTT

V: TRBV4-1
D: NA
J: TRBJ2-7
size: NA
CDR3: CASSQESAPSYEQYF
DNA: TGCGCCAGCAGCCAAGAGAGCGCCCCCTCCTACGAGCAGTACTTC

V: TRBV11-2
D: NA
J: TRBJ2-7
size: NA
CDR3: CASSLVRDTTYEQYF
DNA: TGTGCCAGCAGCTTAGTCCGGGACACCACCTACGAGCAGTACTTC